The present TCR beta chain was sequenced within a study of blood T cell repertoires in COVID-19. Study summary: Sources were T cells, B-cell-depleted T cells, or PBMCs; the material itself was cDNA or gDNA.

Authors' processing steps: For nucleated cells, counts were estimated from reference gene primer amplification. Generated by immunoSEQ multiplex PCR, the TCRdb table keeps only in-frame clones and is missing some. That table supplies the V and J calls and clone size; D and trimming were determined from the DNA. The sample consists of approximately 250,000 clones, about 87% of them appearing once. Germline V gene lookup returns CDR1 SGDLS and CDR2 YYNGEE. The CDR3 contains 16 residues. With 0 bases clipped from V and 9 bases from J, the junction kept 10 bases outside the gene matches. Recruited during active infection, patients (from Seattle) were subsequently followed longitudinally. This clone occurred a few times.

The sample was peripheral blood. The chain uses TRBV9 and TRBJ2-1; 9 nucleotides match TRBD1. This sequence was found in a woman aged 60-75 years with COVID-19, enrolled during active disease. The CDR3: CASSVERGQGRIEQFF. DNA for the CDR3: TGTGCCAGCAGCGTAGAAAGGGGACAGGGTCGTATTGAGCAGTTCTTC.